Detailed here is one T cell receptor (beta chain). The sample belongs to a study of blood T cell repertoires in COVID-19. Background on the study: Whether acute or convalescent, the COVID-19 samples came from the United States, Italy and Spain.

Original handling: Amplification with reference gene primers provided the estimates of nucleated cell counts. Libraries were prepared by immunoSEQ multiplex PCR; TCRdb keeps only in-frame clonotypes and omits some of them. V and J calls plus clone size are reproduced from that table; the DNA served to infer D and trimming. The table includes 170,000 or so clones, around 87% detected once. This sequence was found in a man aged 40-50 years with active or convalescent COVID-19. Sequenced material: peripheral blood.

The CDR3 here is CAWSRGEGTGELFF. CDR3 bases: TGTGCCTGGAGTAGGGGGGAGGGCACCGGGGAGCTGTTTTTT. The genes are TRBV30 and TRBJ2-2; perhaps TRBD2 as D (7 bases). The V gene lost 2 bases and the J gene lost 4 bases, with 11 bases spanning the gap. Per germline, CDR1 GTSNPN and CDR2 SVGIG (reference sequence). The CDR3 runs 14 residues.